Each of the 13 T cell receptor beta chains below was sequenced from the same sample in a study of T cell repertoires in cytomegalovirus infection (dated by TCRdb to the late 2010s). TCRdb names Illumina HiSeq 1500 as the instrument used. TCRdb's own reprocessing of the public reads used fastp at Q25 and MiXCR and kept productive beta chains. Rows with a matching CDR3 protein are joined into one entry that keeps the most common DNA and genes. This sample is represented by around 260,000 distinct CDR3 sequences; 25% of them were singletons. The ten largest clones capture approximately 15% of the sample. The sequenced sample was PBMCs. The origin of the receptors is a human donor in good health (CMV status not recorded). Some clones in this sample may be carry-over from other donors' samples.

This clonotype was observed at least ten times. This chain uses TRBV12-3 or TRBV12-4 with TRBJ2-3; D may be TRBD1 (6 bases). V was clipped by 2 bases and J by 2 bases, with 11 bases between them. CDR3 length: 15 residues. Written as DNA, the CDR3 is TGTGCCAGCAGTTTAATCAGGGGTTTCACAGATACGCAGTATTTT. This encodes CASSLIRGFTDTQYF.

This rearrangement joins TRBV12-3 or TRBV12-4 to TRBJ1-5; TRBD1 aligns across 8 bases. This CDR3 is 16 amino acids long. J gave up 3 bases and V 6 bases, and 10 bases lay outside the gene matches. CDR3 sequence: CASSSGGRGLNQPQHF. The CDR3 nucleotides are TGTGCCAGCAGCTCGGGGGGCAGGGGGCTCAATCAGCCCCAGCATTTT.

The chain joins TRBV20-1 to TRBJ2-1; 8 bases map to TRBD2. This CDR3 has 16 residues. Germline V gives CDR1 DFQATT, CDR2 SNEGSKA (reference sequence). The V segment lost 0 bases and the J segment 3 bases; nucleotides outside the gene matches: 7. The CDR3 bases are TGCAGTGCTAGAGATCGTCGGGCGGGGGGCTACAATGAGCAGTTCTTC. Protein product: CSARDRRAGGYNEQFF.

This clonotype was counted at least ten times. The chain is built from TRBV5-6 and TRBJ2-7; 9 bases are shared with TRBD1. Germline CDR1 reads SGHDT; CDR2 reads YYEEEE. CDR3 length equals 15 residues. The V and J ends lost 3 bases and 2 bases, in that order; junction bases with no gene match: 6. The CDR3 bases are TGTGCCAGCAGCTGGGGACAGGGATTTACCTACGAGCAGTACTTC. This codes for CASSWGQGFTYEQYF.

This clonotype was observed a few times. The chain has TRBV20-1 and TRBJ2-3; D is possibly TRBD2 (6 bases). Trimming stripped 6 bases from V and 2 bases from J, with 18 bases between. The CDR3 extends over 15 amino acids. CDR1 and CDR2 from the germline V gene are DFQATT and SNEGSKA (reference sequence). CDR3 region: CSANGNRETTDTQYF. In DNA, the CDR3 is TGCAGTGCAAACGGGAACCGGGAGACCACAGATACGCAGTATTTT.

The J gene is TRBJ2-2, the V gene TRBV6-1, with D perhaps TRBD2 (6 bases). Germline V gene data show CDR1 as MNHNS and CDR2 as SASEGT. The V gene lost 8 bases and the J gene lost 1 base, with 14 bases spanning the gap. There are 15 residues in the CDR3. The CDR3 is CASQAAGRNTGELFF. The CDR3 DNA reads as TGTGCCAGCCAGGCGGCGGGGCGGAACACCGGGGAGCTGTTTTTT.

This chain joins TRBV6-2 or TRBV6-3 and TRBJ2-7, with D unclear. Germline CDR1 reads MNHEY; CDR2 reads SVGEGT. V lost 3 bases and J 0 bases, leaving 15 bases between the germline ends. CDR3 size: 16 residues. The DNA for the CDR3 is TGTGCCAGCAGTTATAACGGCAGAGCCGACTCCTACGAGCAGTACTTC. Its protein product is CASSYNGRADSYEQYF.

This chain uses TRBV11-2 with TRBJ2-1; D is unclear. This CDR3 spans 14 amino acids. Trimming left V 0 bases short and J 10 bases short, with 13 bases between. The V gene's germline CDR1 is SGHAT and CDR2 FQNNGV. The CDR3 here is CASSLDRPSGEQFF. DNA for the CDR3: TGTGCCAGCAGCTTAGATAGACCCTCCGGCGAGCAGTTCTTC.

This clonotype was seen only a few times. This chain connects TRBV5-1 to TRBJ2-2, with D maybe TRBD1 (5 bases). V lost 1 base and J 6 bases, leaving 10 bases between the germline ends. Germline assignment: CDR1 SGHRS and CDR2 YFSETQ. This CDR3 spans 14 amino acids. The CDR3 here is CASSLRMGPGELFF. The CDR3 DNA sequence: TGCGCCAGCAGCTTGCGGATGGGGCCCGGGGAGCTGTTTTTT.

This clonotype was seen a few times. The rearrangement uses TRBV11-2 and TRBJ2-5; no firm D call. V dropped 8 bases and J dropped 5 bases, with 6 bases sitting between them. CDR1 and CDR2 from the germline V gene are SGHAT and FQNNGV. The CDR3 spans 10 residues. The CDR3 loop is CASGIETQYF. The CDR3 DNA reads TGTGCCAGCGGAATTGAGACCCAGTACTTC.

This clonotype was counted only a few times. The V and J genes are TRBV28 and TRBJ2-5; TRBD1 matches 7 bases. CDR1 MDHEN and CDR2 SYDVKM come from the germline V gene. The J segment lost 1 base and the V segment lost 7 bases, leaving 6 bases of the junction unmatched. There are 14 residues in the CDR3. CDR3 amino acids: CASNHRGLQETQYF. In DNA form, the CDR3 reads TGTGCCAGCAACCACAGGGGTCTCCAAGAGACCCAGTACTTC.

As DNA, the CDR3 is TGCGCCAGCAGCCTGACCCGACAGGGTATGTCCGGTGGCTACACCTTC. Translating it yields CASSLTRQGMSGGYTF. This chain joins TRBV5-1 and TRBJ1-2; TRBD1 agrees at 7 bases. The CDR3 has 16 residues. With V trimmed by 4 bases and J by 7 bases, 16 bases remained unmatched. Germline V CDR1 and CDR2: SGHRS, YFSETQ.

This clonotype has a handful of counts. The V and J genes are TRBV7-6 and TRBJ1-1; maybe TRBD1 (6 bases). The V and J ends lost 1 base and 1 base respectively, with 10 bases between them. CDR1 is SGHVS and CDR2 is FNYEAQ in the germline V gene. CDR3 length: 15 residues. The CDR3 coding sequence is TGTGCCAGCAGCTTAGTGGACAGTAAGAACACTGAAGCTTTCTTT. Translating it yields CASSLVDSKNTEAFF.